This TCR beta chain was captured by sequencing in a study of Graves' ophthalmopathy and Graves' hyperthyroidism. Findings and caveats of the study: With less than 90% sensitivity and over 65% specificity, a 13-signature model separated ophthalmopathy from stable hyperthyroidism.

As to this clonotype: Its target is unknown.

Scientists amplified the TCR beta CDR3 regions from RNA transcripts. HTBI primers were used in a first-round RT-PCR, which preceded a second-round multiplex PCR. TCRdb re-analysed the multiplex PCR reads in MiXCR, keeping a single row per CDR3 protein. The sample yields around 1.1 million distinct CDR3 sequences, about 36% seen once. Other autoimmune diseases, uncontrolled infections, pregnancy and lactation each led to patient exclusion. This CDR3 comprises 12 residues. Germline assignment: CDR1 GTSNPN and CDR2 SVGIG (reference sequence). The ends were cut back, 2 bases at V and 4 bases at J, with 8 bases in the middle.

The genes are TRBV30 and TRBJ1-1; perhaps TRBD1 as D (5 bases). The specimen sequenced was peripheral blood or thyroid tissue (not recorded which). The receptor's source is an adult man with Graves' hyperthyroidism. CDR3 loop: CAWSTGGTEAFF. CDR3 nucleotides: TGTGCCTGGAGTACAGGTGGCACTGAAGCTTTCTTT.